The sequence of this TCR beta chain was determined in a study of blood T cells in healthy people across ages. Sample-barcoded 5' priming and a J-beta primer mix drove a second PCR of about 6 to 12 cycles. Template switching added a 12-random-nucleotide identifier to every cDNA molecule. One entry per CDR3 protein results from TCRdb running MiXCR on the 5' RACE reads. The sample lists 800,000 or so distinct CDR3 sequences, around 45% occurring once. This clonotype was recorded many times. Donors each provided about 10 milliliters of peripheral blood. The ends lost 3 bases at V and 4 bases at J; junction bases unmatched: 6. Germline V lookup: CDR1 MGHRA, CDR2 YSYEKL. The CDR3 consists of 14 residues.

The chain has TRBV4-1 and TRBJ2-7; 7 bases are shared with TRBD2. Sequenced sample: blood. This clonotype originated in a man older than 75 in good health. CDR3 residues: CASSQELALYEQYF. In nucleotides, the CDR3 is TGCGCCAGCAGCCAGGAACTAGCGTTGTACGAGCAGTACTTC.